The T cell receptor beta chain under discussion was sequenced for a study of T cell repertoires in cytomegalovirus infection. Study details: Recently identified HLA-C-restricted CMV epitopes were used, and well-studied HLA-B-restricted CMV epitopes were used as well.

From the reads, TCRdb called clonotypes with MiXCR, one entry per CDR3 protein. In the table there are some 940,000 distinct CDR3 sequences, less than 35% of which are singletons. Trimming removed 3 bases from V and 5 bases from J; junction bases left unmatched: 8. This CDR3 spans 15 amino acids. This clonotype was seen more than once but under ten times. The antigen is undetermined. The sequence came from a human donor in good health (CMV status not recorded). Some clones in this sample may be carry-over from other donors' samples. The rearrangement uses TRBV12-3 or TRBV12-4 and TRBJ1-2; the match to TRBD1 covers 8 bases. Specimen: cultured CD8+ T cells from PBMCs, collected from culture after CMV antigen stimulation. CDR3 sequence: CASSFLRQGSYGYTF. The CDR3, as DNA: TGTGCCAGCAGTTTTTTACGACAGGGGAGTTATGGCTACACCTTC.